Here is one T cell receptor beta chain with its context. The data are from a study of T cells in tumors after PD-1 blockade. Assay: immunoSEQ multiplex PCR; the TCRdb copy retains only in-frame clones and omits some. The data show more than 40,000 clones, more than 65% seen once. V shed 4 bases, J shed 4 bases, and the junction held 5 bases outside the gene matches. In germline, CDR1 is SGHNT, CDR2 YYREEE (reference sequence). The length of the CDR3 is 15 residues. This chain links TRBV5-4 with TRBJ2-5; 12 bases align to TRBD2. The clonotype originates from a human donor with basal cell carcinoma. The specimen was PBMCs, collected before anti-PD-1 treatment. CDR3 sequence: CASSLPTSGGETQYF. CDR3 DNA sequence: TGTGCCAGCAGCCTCCCGACTAGCGGGGGAGAGACCCAGTACTTC.